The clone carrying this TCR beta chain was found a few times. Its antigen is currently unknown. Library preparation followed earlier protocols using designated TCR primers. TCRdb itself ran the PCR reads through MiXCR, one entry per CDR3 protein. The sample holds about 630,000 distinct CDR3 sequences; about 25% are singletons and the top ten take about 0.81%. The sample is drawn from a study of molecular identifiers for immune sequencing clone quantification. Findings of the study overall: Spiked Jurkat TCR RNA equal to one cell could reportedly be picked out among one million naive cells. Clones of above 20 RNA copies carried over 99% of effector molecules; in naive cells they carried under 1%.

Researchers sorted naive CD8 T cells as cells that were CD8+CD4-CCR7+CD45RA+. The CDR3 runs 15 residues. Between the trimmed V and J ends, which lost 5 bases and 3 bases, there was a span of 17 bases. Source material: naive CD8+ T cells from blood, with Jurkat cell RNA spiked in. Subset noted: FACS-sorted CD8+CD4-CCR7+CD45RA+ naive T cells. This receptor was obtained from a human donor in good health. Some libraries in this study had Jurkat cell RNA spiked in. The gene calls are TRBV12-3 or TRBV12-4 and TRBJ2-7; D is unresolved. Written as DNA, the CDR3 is TGTGCCAGCAGTCCCCTCCCCGGACCCCTCTACGAGCAGTACTTC. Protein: CASSPLPGPLYEQYF.